Below, 12 T cell receptor beta chains from the same sample are listed, as sequenced in a study of human T cells and chemical hapten exposure. TCRdb independently ran MiXCR on the RACE reads; one entry per CDR3 protein. The data hold under 200,000 distinct CDR3 sequences, with about 14% observed a single time. Described time point: patch test 1, 2 weeks after DPC sensitization. The treatment is: therapeutic diphenylcyclopropenone sensitization with weekly scalp DPC. The specimen was whole blood, collected in connection with sensitization to the hapten diphenylcyclopropenone (DPC). These TCRs come from a woman aged 25 to 45 with alopecia areata. Some clones in this sample may be carry-over from other donors' samples.

This clonotype was detected a few times. The CDR3 coding sequence is TGCAGTGCTAGAAGGGACTACACTGAAGCTTTCTTT. The encoded protein is CSARRDYTEAFF. The V call is TRBV20-1, the J call TRBJ1-1, with TRBD1 as a possible D gene (5 bases). Trimming removed 2 bases at V and 3 bases at J, with 7 bases between. The CDR3 sequence is 12 residues long. Germline loops: CDR1 DFQATT, CDR2 SNEGSKA (reference sequence).

The chain has TRBV7-8 and TRBJ1-2; TRBD1 aligns across 7 bases. The CDR3 is 16 amino acids. Losses at the gene ends were 4 bases for V and 8 bases for J; bases not matched to a gene: 16. Germline CDR1 and CDR2: SGHVS and FQNEAQ. DNA for the CDR3: TGTGCCAGCAGCTCGACCCGACAGGGAGCTAAAGGGGGCTACACCTTC. The encoded protein is CASSSTRQGAKGGYTF. Full variable domain (rest looked up from reference TRBV7-8 and TRBJ1-2): GAGVSQSPRYKVAKRGQDVALRCDPISGHVSLFWYQQALGQGPEFLTYFQNEAQLDKSGLPSDRFFAERPEGSVSTLKIQRTQQEDSAVYLCASSSTRQGAKGGYTFGSGTRLTVV.

This chain's CDR3 is CASSQVGVRPSDTQYF. As DNA, the CDR3 is TGTGCCAGCAGCCAAGTAGGAGTCCGGCCGTCAGATACGCAGTATTTT. This chain links TRBV3-1 with TRBJ2-3; D call uncertain. Trimming removed 1 base from V and 4 bases from J, with 15 bases in between. CDR1 is LGHDT, CDR2 YNNKEL, per germline (reference sequence). CDR3 length equals 16 residues.

This clonotype was observed a few times. V and J are TRBV10-3 and TRBJ2-1, with D hard to call. The CDR3 contains 14 residues. Trimming took 2 bases from V and 2 from J, leaving 7 bases between them. Germline V gene data show CDR1 as ENHRY and CDR2 as SYGVKD. CDR3 nucleotides: TGTGCCATCAGTGAGGACAAAGCCTACAATGAGCAGTTCTTC. This sequence encodes CAISEDKAYNEQFF.

This clonotype appeared many times. The chain couples TRBV12-3 or TRBV12-4 to TRBJ2-2; 10 bases are a match to TRBD1. V shed 6 bases, J shed 6 bases, and the junction held 4 bases outside the gene matches. The CDR3 covers 14 residues. CDR3 residues: CASRPGTGAGELFF. The DNA for the CDR3 is TGTGCCAGCAGGCCCGGGACAGGGGCCGGGGAGCTGTTTTTT.

This clonotype was counted a few times. The chain uses TRBV28 and TRBJ1-5, with D unresolved. V lost 6 bases and J 4 bases, leaving 13 bases between the germline ends. The CDR3 length is 14 residues. Germline assignment: CDR1 MDHEN and CDR2 SYDVKM. The CDR3 DNA is TGTGCCAGCAGGTGGGCGGGCTTAAATCAGCCCCAGCATTTT. Protein: CASRWAGLNQPQHF.

This CDR3 is CASSYSGAGWYNEQFF. CDR3 sequence (DNA): TGTGCCAGCAGTTACTCTGGGGCCGGATGGTACAATGAGCAGTTCTTC. The chain is built from TRBV6-2 or TRBV6-3 and TRBJ2-1; possible D gene TRBD1, 5 bases. CDR3 length: 16 residues. The germline CDR1 and CDR2 sequences are MNHEY and SVGEGT. Deletions cut 0 bases from V and 4 bases from J, with 13 bases between.

V gene TRBV7-2 combines with J gene TRBJ2-7, with 8 positions matching TRBD2. The germline V gene encodes CDR1 SGHTA and CDR2 FQGNSA. J gave up 4 bases and V 0 bases, and 5 bases lay outside the gene matches. The CDR3 is 15 residues long. This chain's CDR3 is CASSLASSGGYEQYF. CDR3 nucleotide sequence: TGTGCCAGCAGCTTAGCTTCCAGCGGGGGTTACGAGCAGTACTTC.

This clonotype has a handful of counts. J is TRBJ1-2 and V is TRBV11-2, with TRBD1 as a possible D gene (5 bases). The CDR3 spans 16 residues. Germline CDR1 SGHAT, CDR2 FQNNGV. V lost 0 bases to trimming and J lost 0 bases, with 11 bases between them. The CDR3 protein is CASSLEGGSSNYGYTF. CDR3 coding DNA: TGTGCCAGCAGCTTAGAGGGGGGGTCCTCTAACTATGGCTACACCTTC.

This clonotype was recorded a few times. The chain combines TRBV2 with TRBJ1-5, with D maybe TRBD1 (6 bases). CDR3 length: 15 residues. Germline V gives CDR1 SNHLY, CDR2 FYNNEI. V lost 8 bases to trimming and J lost 9 bases, with 23 bases between them. The CDR3 reads CASSVNRVSRSPQHF. The CDR3 region has the DNA TGTGCCAGCTCCGTAAACAGGGTGTCTCGGTCGCCCCAGCATTTT.

This clonotype was recorded a few times. This chain uses TRBV28 with TRBJ1-2, with a weak D call TRBD1 (6 bases). Trimming removed 6 bases at V and 7 bases at J, with 12 bases between. This CDR3 region has 12 residues. Germline loops: CDR1 MDHEN, CDR2 SYDVKM. Here the CDR3 reads CASSPLGGGYTF. CDR3 bases: TGTGCCAGCAGCCCCTTAGGGGGTGGCTACACCTTC.

The table lists this clonotype with a few counts. This chain joins TRBV7-8 and TRBJ1-1; D gene ambiguous. There are 15 residues in the CDR3. Trimming cost V 5 bases and J 1 base, with 14 bases left between them. CDR1 and CDR2 (germline): SGHVS, FQNEAQ. The CDR3 DNA sequence: TGTGCCAGCAGCGCCCCCCCATATGAGAACACTGAAGCTTTCTTT. It translates to CASSAPPYENTEAFF.